One and the same sample provided the 8 T cell receptor beta chains below, sequenced in a study of T cells in Graves' hyperthyroidism and ophthalmopathy. TCR beta CDR3 regions were amplified from RNA transcripts. The study used the HTBI primer set for a first-round RT-PCR of the TCR CDR3. A single record per CDR3 protein comes from TCRdb applying MiXCR to the multiplex PCR reads. This repertoire shows about 610,000 distinct CDR3 sequences, around 15% found once; its top ten account for around 4%. The sample comprised blood. These receptors were taken from a middle-aged woman with Graves' ophthalmopathy.

This sequence joins TRBV28 and TRBJ2-7, with 7 bases matching TRBD2. Germline V gene lookup returns CDR1 MDHEN and CDR2 SYDVKM. Losses at the gene ends were 6 bases for V and 4 bases for J; bases not matched to a gene: 12. The CDR3 extends over 15 amino acids. This CDR3 is CASSPPGLRRYEQYF. The CDR3 DNA is TGTGCCAGCAGCCCTCCGGGACTAAGGCGATACGAGCAGTACTTC. The full variable domain, with the rest looked up from reference TRBV28 and TRBJ2-7, is DVKVTQSSRYLVKRTGEKVFLECVQDMDHENMFWYRQDPGLGLRLIYFSYDVKMKEKGDIPEGYSVSREKKERFSLILESASTNQTSMYLCASSPPGLRRYEQYFGPGTRLTVT.

V usage is TRBV12-3 or TRBV12-4 and J usage is TRBJ1-5; D gene unclear. The CDR3 length is 14 residues. Trimming stripped 6 bases from V and 4 bases from J, with 13 bases between. The CDR3 sequence: CASREVGMNQPQHF. The CDR3 bases are TGTGCCAGCAGAGAGGTGGGGATGAATCAGCCCCAGCATTTT.

This clonotype was observed at least ten times. The chain couples TRBV28 to TRBJ2-5; a weak D match, TRBD2 (5 bases). V lost 5 bases and J lost 4, with 14 bases in between. The CDR3 totals 14 residues. In germline, CDR1 is MDHEN, CDR2 SYDVKM. CDR3 sequence (DNA): TGTGCCAGCAGTCCGGGGTCCCGGAGAGAGACCCAGTACTTC. The encoded protein is CASSPGSRRETQYF.

This clonotype was picked up many times. The V call is TRBV6-5, the J call TRBJ1-2; TRBD1 matches 7 bases. V lost 4 bases and J lost 3; bases outside the gene matches: 11. Germline V gene data show CDR1 as MNHEY and CDR2 as SVGAGI. The CDR3 length is 16 residues. The CDR3 protein is CASSSDRAGLDYGYTF. The CDR3 DNA reads TGTGCCAGCAGTTCCGACAGGGCAGGGCTCGACTATGGCTACACCTTC.

The chain carries TRBV5-1 and TRBJ1-2, with 8 bases fitting TRBD1. Germline trimming cut 4 bases from V and 4 bases from J; bases unmatched to any gene: 12. Germline assignment: CDR1 SGHRS and CDR2 YFSETQ. This CDR3 has 16 residues. CDR3 amino acids: CASSQVTTGGTYGYTF. In DNA, the CDR3 is TGCGCCAGCAGCCAAGTTACTACAGGGGGAACCTATGGCTACACCTTC.

To note about this clonotype: Being one base from a much bigger clone, this may be a read error. This chain uses TRBV6-1 with TRBJ2-7; tentatively, D is TRBD2 (5 bases). The better agreement between TRBJ2-1 and the DNA end casts doubt on the J call. The germline CDR1 and CDR2 sequences are MNHNS and SASEGT. CDR3 size: 13 residues. The CDR3 protein is CASSGNRGGEQFF. Written as DNA, the CDR3 is TGTGCCAGCAGTGGAAACAGAGGAGGCGAGCAGTTCTTC.

This clonotype has at least ten counts. The chain has TRBV6-5 and TRBJ2-7; weak D call: TRBD1 (5 bases). Trimming shortened V by 4 bases and J by 4 bases, and 17 bases separated the two germline ends. Germline values: CDR1 MNHEY, CDR2 SVGAGI. The CDR3 has 15 amino acids. The CDR3 is CASSFRAGFSYEQYF. The CDR3 DNA is TGTGCCAGCAGTTTCAGGGCAGGGTTCTCGTACGAGCAGTACTTC.

This clonotype was recorded many times. The rearrangement links TRBV12-3 or TRBV12-4 to TRBJ2-7; D could derive from TRBD1 or TRBD2 (5 bases each). Trimming stripped 1 base from V and 9 bases from J, with 10 bases between. CDR3 size: 12 residues. CDR3 in DNA: TGTGCCAGCAGTTTAGGAAAGGGACCGCAGTACTTC. Translated, it gives CASSLGKGPQYF.